This T cell receptor beta chain was retrieved from a study of T cells in Graves' hyperthyroidism and ophthalmopathy. With respect to this clonotype: This CDR3 is missing its conserved last phenylalanine or tryptophan, likely due to a read error.

TCR beta CDR3 region amplification was performed from RNA transcripts. Using the HTBI primer set, a first-round RT-PCR was run on the TCR CDR3. TCRdb reanalysed the multiplex PCR reads using MiXCR and keeps one entry per CDR3 protein. The table records 650,000 to 750,000 distinct CDR3 sequences, 14% of them present only once. Graves' hyperthyroidism without ophthalmopathy progression within 18 months was termed stable. In patients aged 18 to 65, hyperthyroidism was newly diagnosed, with duration under 2 months. The diagnostic basis comprised clinical symptoms, serum thyroxine and TRAb, thyroid ultrasound and orbital computed tomography. Extraction of PBMCs used 8 to 10 ml of fresh peripheral blood. The CDR3 has 14 amino acids. With 1 base removed from V and 1 base from J, the gap between germline ends came to 7 bases. Germline V lookup: CDR1 SGHAT, CDR2 FQDESV (reference sequence).

This TCR derives from a young woman with Graves' hyperthyroidism. What was sequenced was blood. V gene TRBV11-1 combines with J gene TRBJ2-5, with D perhaps TRBD2 (6 bases). The CDR3 nucleotides are TGTGCCAGCAGCTTAGGGGGACTCCAAGAGACCCAGTACCTC. Protein product: CASSLGGLQETQYL.